The clone carrying this TCR beta chain was seen at least ten times. Its antigen is still unknown. This record belongs to a study of T cells in Graves' hyperthyroidism and ophthalmopathy. Broader study findings: The model foresaw ophthalmopathy a median around 6.8 months prior to onset.

An absence of ophthalmopathy progression within 18 months meant stable Graves' hyperthyroidism. The hyperthyroidism was newly diagnosed and had lasted under 2 months; the patients were aged 18 to 65. Clinicians diagnosed patients from clinical symptoms, serum thyroxine and TRAb, thyroid ultrasound and orbital computed tomography. Amplified TCR beta CDR3 regions came from RNA transcripts. The HTBI primer set drove a first-round RT-PCR of the TCR CDR3. TCRdb itself ran the multiplex PCR reads through MiXCR, one entry per CDR3 protein. The data hold approximately 590,000 distinct CDR3 sequences, with approximately 14% observed a single time. Germline loops: CDR1 MNHEY, CDR2 SVGAGI. Trimming cost V 2 bases and J 4 bases; bases outside gene matches: 10. The CDR3 extends over 17 amino acids.

This rearrangement joins TRBV6-5 to TRBJ2-3; 9 nucleotides line up with TRBD2. Specimen: blood. The receptor's source is a woman aged 25 to 39 with Graves' hyperthyroidism. The CDR3 region has the DNA TGTGCCAGCAGTTACGGTCGCGGGAGGGCCTCAGCAGATACGCAGTATTTT. Protein sequence: CASSYGRGRASADTQYF.